The rows below give T cell receptor beta chains drawn from one sample of a study of T cell responses to AZD1222 COVID-19 vaccine. Here immunoSEQ multiplex PCR was the method, and the copy in TCRdb shows in-frame clones only, minus some. Of about 110,000 clones detected, about nine tenths appear once; the ten largest clones hold approximately 4.7%. Specimen: peripheral blood, collected on day 0 of AZD1222 vaccination. These receptor sequences come from an adult in good health. The CDR3 runs from the conserved cysteine through the conserved F or W. Fields, in order: clone size, D gene, J gene, V gene, CDR3 DNA, CDR3 protein. D genes are given only for firm matches. For some rows the clone size is stated as once, few or many, or as a class when expanded; others skip it.

>NA|TRBD2|TRBJ2-1|TRBV19
TGTGCCAGTAGTATCCCTTGGGGTAGCGGGAGGAGTGAGCAGTTCTTC
CASSIPWGSGRSEQFF
>NA|NA|TRBJ2-2|TRBV5-1
TGCGCCAGCAGCCCGGATACGAACACCGGGGAGCTGTTTTTT
CASSPDTNTGELFF
>NA|NA|TRBJ2-1|TRBV29-1
TGCAGCGTTGGGAAGCAGATGAGCTATGAGCAGTTCTTC
CSVGKQMSYEQFF
>once|TRBD2|TRBJ2-3|TRBV10-1
TGCGCCAGCAGTTCCGTCGCGGGAGGCGGGACAGATACGCAGTATTTT
CASSSVAGGGTDTQYF
>NA|TRBD2|TRBJ2-1|TRBV29-1
TGCAGCGAGACTAGCGTTTCCTACAATGAGCAGTTCTTC
CSETSVSYNEQFF
>few|NA|TRBJ2-3|TRBV7-8
TGTGCCAGCAGCTTATTGGGCCTGCGAGGAGATACGCAGTATTTT
CASSLLGLRGDTQYF
>NA|TRBD1|TRBJ1-5|TRBV20-1
TGCAGTGCTAGTTCGGGACAGGGGAGGAGGCAGCCCCAGCATTTT
CSASSGQGRRQPQHF
>NA|NA|TRBJ1-1|TRBV4-2
TGTGCCAGCAGCCAAGGTCATGGGAGTAACACTGAAGCTTTCTTT
CASSQGHGSNTEAFF
>NA|NA|TRBJ1-5|TRBV19
TGTGCCAGTCGGCGTGCACAGGTGGCCAATCAGCCCCAGCATTTT
CASRRAQVANQPQHF
>NA|TRBD1|TRBJ2-1|TRBV6-5
TGTGCCAGCAGAGGACAGGGTGCCTACAATGAGCAGTTCTTC
CASRGQGAYNEQFF
>NA|TRBD2|TRBJ2-1|TRBV10-1
TGCGCCAGCAGTGATGGGACTAGCGGCTCCTACAATGAGCAGTTCTTC
CASSDGTSGSYNEQFF
>NA|TRBD1|TRBJ1-5|TRBV9
TGTGCCAGCAGCTTAGGGACAGGGGCTCAGCCCCAGCATTTT
CASSLGTGAQPQHF
>NA|TRBD2|TRBJ2-7|TRBV7-9
TGTGCCAGCAGCCTGACTAGCGGCACCTACGAGCAGTACTTC
CASSLTSGTYEQYF
>NA|NA|TRBJ2-2|TRBV12-3/TRBV12-4
TGTGCCAGCAGAAGGGAGAACACCGGGGAGCTGTTTTTT
CASRRENTGELFF
>NA|TRBD1|TRBJ2-7|TRBV7-3
TGTGCCAGCAGCGAGGGACAGTACGAGCAGTACTTC
CASSEGQYEQYF
>NA|NA|TRBJ2-1|TRBV7-3
TGTGCCAGCAGCTTAACGGGGTTAGCGGTTTACAATGAGCAGTTCTTC
CASSLTGLAVYNEQFF
>NA|NA|TRBJ2-7|TRBV14
TGTGCCAGCAGCCAAGGGGCGGGGGCTTACGAGCAGTACTTC
CASSQGAGAYEQYF
>NA|TRBD1|TRBJ2-2|TRBV18
TGTGCCAGCTCACCAGGACAGGGGGCCGGCGGGGAGCTGTTTTTT
CASSPGQGAGGELFF
>NA|NA|TRBJ2-7|TRBV6-5
TGTGCCAGCAGTTCCCAGGAGACGGTCGAGCAGTACTTC
CASSSQETVEQYF
>NA|NA|TRBJ2-7|TRBV14
TGTGCCAGCAGCCAAGCGTCCAGGGCGCGATTCGAGCAGTACTTC
CASSQASRARFEQYF
>NA|TRBD1|TRBJ2-5|TRBV19
TGTGCCAGTAGTACAGCGGACAGGGATGAGACCCAGTACTTC
CASSTADRDETQYF
>NA|NA|TRBJ2-1|TRBV5-6
TGTGCCAGCACCGAAGGTGGGCTAGCGAGGGTCAATGAGCAGTTCTTC
CASTEGGLARVNEQFF
>NA|NA|TRBJ2-3|TRBV9
TGTGCCAGCAGCTCCGAAAGAGGGCAGTATTTT
CASSSERGQYF
>NA|NA|TRBJ2-3|TRBV5-5
TGTGCCAGCAGCCTAGGGGGGGTAAGGGCAGATACGCAGTATTTT
CASSLGGVRADTQYF
>NA|NA|TRBJ1-2|TRBV19
TGTGCCACCTCTACCTGGACCCCTTATGGCTACACCTTC
CATSTWTPYGYTF
>once|NA|TRBJ1-2|TRBV4-1
TGCGCCAGCAGCCAAGGGGGGACCGGGGAGTTGAACACCTTC
CASSQGGTGELNTF
>NA|NA|TRBJ2-1|TRBV7-9
TGTGCCAGCAGCTCCTACCGGACTCAGAATGAGCAGTTCTTC
CASSSYRTQNEQFF
>once|NA|TRBJ1-5|TRBV2
TGTGCCAGCAGCCCTAGGACCAGCAATCAGCCCCAGCATTTT
CASSPRTSNQPQHF
>NA|TRBD1|TRBJ1-5|TRBV5-1
TGCGCCAGCAGCTTTGGGACAGGGGGGCAACCCCAGCATTTT
CASSFGTGGQPQHF
>NA|NA|TRBJ2-2|TRBV5-1
TGCGCCAGCAGCTTGGAGCTCCAGCGGAACACCGGGGAGCTGTTTTTT
CASSLELQRNTGELFF
>NA|NA|TRBJ1-2|TRBV10-3
TGTGCCACCGTTGACAGCTATGGCTACACCTTC
CATVDSYGYTF
>NA|TRBD2|TRBJ2-4|TRBV7-8
TGTGCCAGCAGCTTGGGCGGGAGACCAAACATTCAGTACTTC
CASSLGGRPNIQYF
>once|TRBD1|TRBJ2-7|TRBV9
TGTGCCAGCAGCCCCCGGGGACAGGGGTACTCCTACGAGCAGTACTTC
CASSPRGQGYSYEQYF
>NA|NA|TRBJ2-1|TRBV30
TGTGCCTGGAGTATGAGCTCCTACAATGAGCAGTTCTTC
CAWSMSSYNEQFF
>NA|NA|TRBJ1-6|TRBV11-2
TGTGCCAGCAGCCCCCGGGTCAATAATTCACCCCTCCACTTT
CASSPRVNNSPLHF
>NA|TRBD1|TRBJ1-5|TRBV6-5
TGTGCCAGCGGAGGACAGGGGGGCAATCAGCCCCAGCATTTT
CASGGQGGNQPQHF
>NA|NA|TRBJ2-3|TRBV11-3
TGTGCCAGCAGCTTAATGGCGGGAGATACGCAGTATTTT
CASSLMAGDTQYF
>few|TRBD1|TRBJ1-6|TRBV2
TGTGCCAGCAGTGAACCGGGACAGGAGAGCTCCTATAATTCACCCCTCCACTTT
CASSEPGQESSYNSPLHF
>NA|TRBD1|TRBJ2-6|TRBV10-3
TGTGCCATCATCGGGACAGGGGCCTCTGGGGCCAACGTCCTGACTTTC
CAIIGTGASGANVLTF
>NA|NA|TRBJ1-5|TRBV28
TGTGCCAGCAGGGGACGGTATAGCAATCAGCCCCAGCATTTT
CASRGRYSNQPQHF